These 22 T cell receptor beta chains share one sample of origin, sequenced in a study of technical replicates of blood from several donors. Produced via immunoSEQ multiplex PCR; TCRdb's table is partial and in-frame only. This table has 55,000 to 80,000 clones, roughly 90% appearing once. The specimen sequenced was T cells isolated from PBMCs. The receptors come from a human donor in good health.

CDR3 in DNA: TGCGCCAGCAGCCAACCGGGAGTTTATCGCGAGCAGTACTTC. Translated, it gives CASSQPGVYREQYF. The J gene is TRBJ2-7, the V gene TRBV4-1; a weak D match, TRBD2 (6 bases). The CDR3 extends over 14 amino acids. CDR1 is MGHRA and CDR2 is YSYEKL in the germline V gene. V lost 2 bases and J lost 6, with 14 bases in between.

This clone appeared a single time. This chain uses TRBV19 with TRBJ1-5; maybe TRBD1 (6 bases). Deletions cut 0 bases from V and 6 bases from J, with 18 bases between. Per germline, CDR1 LNHDA and CDR2 SQIVND (reference sequence). The CDR3 consists of 17 residues. The CDR3 nucleotides read TGTGCCAGTAGTATAGAGCTAATAAGGGGGGGGCGTCAGCCCCAGCATTTT. Its protein is CASSIELIRGGRQPQHF.

This rearrangement joins TRBV7-6 to TRBJ2-5, with 7 bases fitting TRBD1. The germline V gene encodes CDR1 SGHVS and CDR2 FNYEAQ. Germline trimming cut 4 bases from V and 3 bases from J; bases unmatched to any gene: 5. There are 14 residues in the CDR3. CDR3 in DNA: TGTGCCAGCAGCTACCGGGACAGAAAAGAGACCCAGTACTTC. This encodes CASSYRDRKETQYF.

The gene calls are TRBV4-1 and TRBJ2-7; possible D gene TRBD1, 5 bases. This CDR3 has 14 residues. V was trimmed by 0 bases and J by 2 bases, leaving 8 bases between them. Germline V gives CDR1 MGHRA, CDR2 YSYEKL. The CDR3 spells CASSQDKGPYEQYF. The CDR3 region has the DNA TGCGCCAGCAGCCAAGATAAGGGGCCCTACGAGCAGTACTTC.

The V gene is TRBV29-1, the J gene TRBJ1-2; D is uncertain. V gave up 0 bases and J gave up 8 bases, with 16 bases separating them. Germline V gives CDR1 SQVTM, CDR2 ANQGSEA. The CDR3 is made up of 14 amino acids. This chain's CDR3 is CSVEEFLGRRGYTF. CDR3 coding DNA: TGCAGCGTTGAAGAATTTTTGGGGAGGCGCGGCTACACCTTC.

The CDR3 spells CASSQTGYQETQYF. The CDR3 coding sequence is TGTGCCAGCAGCCAAACAGGGTACCAAGAGACCCAGTACTTC. J is TRBJ2-5 and V is TRBV14, with D perhaps matching TRBD1 (6 bases). The germline V and J ends were trimmed by 2 bases and 0 bases, with 7 bases remaining between them. Germline CDR1 and CDR2: SGHDN and FVKESK. The CDR3 runs 14 residues.

CDR3 protein: CASSHRQGGDEKLFF. The CDR3 nucleotides are TGCGCCAGCAGCCACCGACAGGGGGGAGATGAAAAACTGTTTTTT. The rearrangement links TRBV4-1 to TRBJ1-4; 9 nucleotides line up with TRBD1. This CDR3 has 15 amino acids. After removal of 3 bases from V and 6 bases from J, the junction contained 5 bases not matched to a gene. Germline V gene lookup returns CDR1 MGHRA and CDR2 YSYEKL.

The chain combines TRBV4-2 with TRBJ1-5, with D possibly TRBD1 on 5 matching bases. This CDR3 has 15 residues. Trimming removed 0 bases from V and 1 base from J, with 7 bases in between. Germline V gene sequence: CDR1 LGHNA, CDR2 YNFKEQ. This chain's CDR3 is CASSQEQASNQPQHF. The DNA of the CDR3 is TGTGCCAGCAGCCAAGAACAGGCAAGCAATCAGCCCCAGCATTTT.

The chain couples TRBV5-8 to TRBJ1-1; weak D call: TRBD1 (5 bases). V shed 2 bases and J shed 7 bases, with 12 bases lying between them. CDR3 length: 13 residues. Germline V gene data show CDR1 as SGHTS and CDR2 as YDEGEE. The CDR3 DNA is TGTGCCAGCAGCTTCCAGGGTAGTGTTGAAGCTTTCTTT. This codes for CASSFQGSVEAFF.

J is TRBJ2-1 and V is TRBV7-9; TRBD1 matches at 10 bases. CDR1 and CDR2 (germline): SEHNR, FQNEAQ (reference sequence). V trimming: 3 bases; J trimming: 5 bases; junction bases outside the gene matches: 4. The CDR3 contains 15 residues. The CDR3: CASSLGQGSNNEQFF. CDR3 coding DNA: TGTGCCAGCAGCTTGGGACAGGGGAGTAACAATGAGCAGTTCTTC.

This clone was picked up a small number of times. The V and J genes are TRBV4-2 and TRBJ1-4; D remains unclear. The CDR3 loop spans 15 amino acids. CDR1 LGHNA and CDR2 YNFKEQ come from the germline V gene. With 6 bases removed from V and 7 bases from J, the gap between germline ends came to 18 bases. The CDR3 protein is CASSLARDLSEKLFF. The CDR3 region has the DNA TGTGCCAGCAGTTTAGCCCGTGACCTTTCTGAAAAACTGTTTTTT.

This chain connects TRBV19 to TRBJ2-7, with TRBD1 matching over 8 bases. The J segment lost 5 bases and the V segment lost 5 bases, leaving 8 bases of the junction unmatched. CDR3 size: 14 residues. CDR1 and CDR2 from the germline V gene are LNHDA and SQIVND (reference sequence). The chain's CDR3 is CASSLGQGPHEQYF. The CDR3 DNA reads as TGTGCCAGTAGTTTAGGACAGGGTCCGCACGAGCAGTACTTC. Variable domain in full (rest from reference TRBV19 and TRBJ2-7): DGGITQSPKYLFRKEGQNVTLSCEQNLNHDAMYWYRQDPGQGLRLIYYSQIVNDFQKGDIAEGYSVSREKKESFPLTVTSAQKNPTAFYLCASSLGQGPHEQYFGPGTRLTVT.

This clone was seen only a few times. The chain links TRBV30 to TRBJ1-3, with TRBD1 matching over 7 bases. Germline V gene data show CDR1 as GTSNPN and CDR2 as SVGIG (reference sequence). The trim removed 2 bases at V and 7 bases at J, leaving 8 bases unmatched. CDR3 length equals 14 residues. CDR3 sequence: CAWSPLGQVNTIYF. The CDR3 DNA is TGTGCCTGGAGTCCGCTCGGACAGGTGAACACCATATATTTT.

The rearrangement joins TRBV2 to TRBJ2-7; 11 bases match TRBD1. Trimming removed 5 bases from V and 8 bases from J; junction bases left unmatched: 5. The CDR3 runs to 13 residues. Germline V gives CDR1 SNHLY, CDR2 FYNNEI. CDR3 sequence (DNA): TGTGCCAGCAGTTTGGACAGGGGGCGGCAGCAGTACTTC. Translation: CASSLDRGRQQYF.

The chain carries TRBV13 and TRBJ1-4; D remains unclear. Trimming took 3 bases from V and 5 from J, leaving 13 bases between them. Germline CDR1 and CDR2: PRHDT and FYEKMQ (reference sequence). This CDR3 has 15 residues. The CDR3: CASSLWGERNEKLFF. In DNA, the CDR3 is TGTGCCAGCAGCTTGTGGGGAGAGAGGAATGAAAAACTGTTTTTT.

This chain links TRBV25-1 with TRBJ1-1, with no clear D. The CDR3 length is 13 residues. Germline V CDR1 and CDR2: MGHDK, SYGVNS. Trimming took off 1 base at V and 14 bases at J, with 17 bases between the two ends. CDR3 coding DNA: TGTGCCAGCAGTGAATCCGTCTTCTACCAACCCTTCTTT. Its protein product is CASSESVFYQPFF.

V is TRBV25-1 and J is TRBJ2-7, with a possible D match to TRBD2 (5 bases). The germline V gene has CDR1 MGHDK and CDR2 SYGVNS. The CDR3 covers 12 residues. V lost 8 bases, J lost 5 bases, and 13 bases lay in between. CDR3 bases: TGTGCCAGCGCCCCTCTGGGAGACGAGCAGTACTTC. Its protein is CASAPLGDEQYF.

V and J are TRBV7-9 and TRBJ2-1; 13 bases agree with TRBD2. With V trimmed by 1 base and J by 0 bases, 0 bases remained unmatched. From germline, CDR1 is SEHNR and CDR2 FQNEAQ (reference sequence). The CDR3 covers 17 residues. CDR3 coding DNA: TGTGCCAGCAGCTTAGGGACTAGCGGGGGCTCCTACAATGAGCAGTTCTTC. Protein sequence: CASSLGTSGGSYNEQFF. Using reference TRBV7-9 and TRBJ2-1 for the parts outside the CDR3, the full variable domain is DTGVSQNPRHKITKRGQNVTFRCDPISEHNRLYWYRQTLGQGPEFLTYFQNEAQLEKSRLLSDRFSAERPKGSFSTLEIQRTEQGDSAMYLCASSLGTSGGSYNEQFFGPGTRLTVL.

The table lists this clone with a few counts. The chain couples TRBV10-1 to TRBJ2-7; TRBD2 matches 12 bases. This CDR3 spans 13 amino acids. Germline-derived CDR1 and CDR2 are WNHNN and SYGVQD (reference sequence). V lost 8 bases to trimming and J lost 2 bases; unmatched junction nucleotides: 1. CDR3 DNA sequence: TGCGCCAGCCGGACTAGCGGGGCCTACGAGCAGTACTTC. Translating gives CASRTSGAYEQYF.

This clone was observed a single time. This rearrangement joins TRBV30 to TRBJ1-4; tentatively, D is TRBD1 (6 bases). The CDR3 consists of 17 residues. The germline V gene encodes CDR1 GTSNPN and CDR2 SVGIG (reference sequence). V was trimmed by 5 bases and J by 0 bases, leaving 19 bases between them. The CDR3 loop reads CAWEGEGDPSTNEKLFF. The CDR3 DNA reads TGTGCCTGGGAAGGGGAGGGGGACCCTTCAACTAATGAAAAACTGTTTTTT.

The chain carries TRBV18 and TRBJ2-5; 8 nucleotides agree with TRBD1. Looked up from germline, CDR1 is KGHSH and CDR2 is LQKENI. CDR3 length: 18 residues. J lost 4 bases, V lost 2 bases, and 15 bases had no gene match. The CDR3: CASSPELFETGASETQYF. CDR3 sequence (DNA): TGTGCCAGCTCACCAGAATTATTTGAGACAGGGGCATCAGAGACCCAGTACTTC.

This chain joins TRBV19 and TRBJ1-3; tentatively, D is TRBD1 (5 bases). CDR3 size: 12 residues. Germline loops: CDR1 LNHDA, CDR2 SQIVND (reference sequence). The V end lost 8 bases, the J end lost 7 bases, and 12 bases lay between the germline ends. CDR3 sequence reads: CASDSGSNTIYF. The CDR3 nucleotides are TGTGCCAGTGACAGTGGTTCCAACACCATATATTTT. Together with reference TRBV19 and TRBJ1-3, the CDR3 gives the full variable domain: DGGITQSPKYLFRKEGQNVTLSCEQNLNHDAMYWYRQDPGQGLRLIYYSQIVNDFQKGDIAEGYSVSREKKESFPLTVTSAQKNPTAFYLCASDSGSNTIYFGEGSWLTVV.